This T cell receptor (beta chain) appears in the sequencing data of a study of cytomegalovirus exposure and HLA in healthy donors. Regarding the study as a whole: Using the classifier, cytomegalovirus status was reportedly diagnosed with high specificity and sensitivity.

All the people who gave samples were healthy bone marrow donors. As to this clone: Its target is unknown.

Use of 60 Vbeta and 13 Jbeta primers characterized the PCR. The method was immunoSEQ multiplex PCR; TCRdb's version includes in-frame clones alone and lacks a portion of them. The profile shows more than 140,000 clones, about 79% of them singletons. The specimen sequenced was PBMCs. The sequence was obtained from a male donor in good health and CMV-seronegative.

CDR3 bases: TGTGCCAGCAGCTTATACCCCAGGGAAATGAACACTGAAGCTTTCTTT. It yields the protein CASSLYPREMNTEAFF. The V and J genes are TRBV7-8 and TRBJ1-1; D possibly corresponds to TRBD1 (5 bases). CDR1 and CDR2 from the germline V gene are SGHVS and FQNEAQ. This CDR3 is 16 amino acids long. V was pared by 2 bases and J by 0 bases, with 13 bases between.